This T cell receptor (beta chain) was retrieved from a study of early stage breast cancer tumors. Study as a whole: ER+/PR+/HER2- status applied to about 70% of the 16 invasive breast tumors.

V was pared by 4 bases and J by 0 bases, with 12 bases between. The CDR3 is 15 residues long. The germline gives CDR1 MNHNS, CDR2 SASEGT. Sequencing used immunoSEQ multiplex PCR; TCRdb keeps in-frame clones, though not all of them. The sample lists about 72,000 clones, 70% to 85% occurring once. Sample: blood. This clonotype was obtained from a person aged 60 to 70 with breast cancer. The rearrangement links TRBV6-1 to TRBJ1-1; no firm D call. The chain's CDR3 is CASSVGRRVNTEAFF. The CDR3 DNA is TGTGCCAGCAGTGTGGGGAGAAGGGTGAACACTGAAGCTTTCTTT.